This T cell receptor (beta chain) came from a study of blood T cells in healthy people across ages. CDR1 is KGHDR, CDR2 SFDVKD, per germline. Trimming at V came to 10 bases and at J to 3 bases, leaving 4 bases not matched to a gene. The CDR3 runs 13 residues. This clonotype was seen at least ten times. The antigen is unknown. General study results and limits: Underestimates were what the diversity estimates from one million T cells were considered to be. Possibly confounding the expanded clonotype changes was the fact that donor CMV status was unknown.

A second 7 to 11 cycle PCR used barcoded and J-beta primers. TCRdb ran MiXCR on the 5' RACE reads and lists one entry per CDR3 protein. This sample has approximately 800,000 distinct CDR3 sequences, with 55% to 75% found just once. Sequenced: blood. The receptor's source is a man younger than 45 in good health. The rearrangement links TRBV24-1 to TRBJ2-3, with 9 positions matching TRBD1. CDR3 in DNA: TGTGCCACGGAGGGACAGGGAACAGATACGCAGTATTTT. Translating it yields CATEGQGTDTQYF.